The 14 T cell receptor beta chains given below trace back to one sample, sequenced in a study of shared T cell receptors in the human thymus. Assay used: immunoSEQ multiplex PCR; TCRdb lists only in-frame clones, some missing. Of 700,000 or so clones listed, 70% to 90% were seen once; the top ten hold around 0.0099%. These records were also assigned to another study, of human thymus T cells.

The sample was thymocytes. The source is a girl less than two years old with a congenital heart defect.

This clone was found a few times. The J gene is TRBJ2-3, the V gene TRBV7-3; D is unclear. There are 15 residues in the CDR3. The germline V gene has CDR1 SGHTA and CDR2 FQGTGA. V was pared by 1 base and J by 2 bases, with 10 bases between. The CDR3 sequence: CASSLSYRYTDTQYF. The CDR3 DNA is TGTGCCAGCAGCTTAAGCTACAGATACACAGATACGCAGTATTTT.

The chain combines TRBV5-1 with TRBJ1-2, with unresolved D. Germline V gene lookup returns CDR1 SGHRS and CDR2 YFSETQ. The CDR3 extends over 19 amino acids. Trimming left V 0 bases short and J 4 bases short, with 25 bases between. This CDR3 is CASSLGDGRGPTGFYGYTF. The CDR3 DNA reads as TGCGCCAGCAGCTTGGGAGATGGCAGAGGCCCTACCGGGTTCTATGGCTACACCTTC.

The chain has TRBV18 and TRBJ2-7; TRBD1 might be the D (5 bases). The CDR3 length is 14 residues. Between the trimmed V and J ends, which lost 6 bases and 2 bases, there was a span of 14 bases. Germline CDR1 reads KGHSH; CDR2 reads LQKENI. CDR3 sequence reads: CASSTRVLPYEQYF. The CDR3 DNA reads TGTGCCAGCTCCACCAGGGTCCTTCCCTACGAGCAGTACTTC.

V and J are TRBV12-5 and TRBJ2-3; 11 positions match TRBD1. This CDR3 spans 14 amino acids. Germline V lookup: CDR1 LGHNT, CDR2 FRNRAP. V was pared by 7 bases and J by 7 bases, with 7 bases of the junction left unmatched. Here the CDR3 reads CASALGTGGYTQYF. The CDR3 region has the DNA TGTGCTAGTGCCCTAGGGACAGGGGGATATACGCAGTATTTT.

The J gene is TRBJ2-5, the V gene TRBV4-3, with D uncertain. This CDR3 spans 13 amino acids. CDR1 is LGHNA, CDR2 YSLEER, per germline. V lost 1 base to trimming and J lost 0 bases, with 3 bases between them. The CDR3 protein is CASSQAYQETQYF. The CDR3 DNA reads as TGCGCCAGCAGCCAAGCGTACCAAGAGACCCAGTACTTC.

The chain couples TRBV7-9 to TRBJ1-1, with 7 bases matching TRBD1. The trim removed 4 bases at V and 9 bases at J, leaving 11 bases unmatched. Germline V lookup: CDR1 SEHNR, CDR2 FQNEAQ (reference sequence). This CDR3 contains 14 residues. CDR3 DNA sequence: TGTGCCAGCAGCTCCTCGTGGACAGGTTTTAAAGCTTTCTTT. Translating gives CASSSSWTGFKAFF.

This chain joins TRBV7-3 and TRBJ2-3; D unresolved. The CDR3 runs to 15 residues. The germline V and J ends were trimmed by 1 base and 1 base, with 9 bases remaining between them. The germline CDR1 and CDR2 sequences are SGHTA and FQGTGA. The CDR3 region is CASSLIARGTDTQYF. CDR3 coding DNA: TGTGCCAGCAGCTTAATCGCACGAGGCACAGATACGCAGTATTTT.

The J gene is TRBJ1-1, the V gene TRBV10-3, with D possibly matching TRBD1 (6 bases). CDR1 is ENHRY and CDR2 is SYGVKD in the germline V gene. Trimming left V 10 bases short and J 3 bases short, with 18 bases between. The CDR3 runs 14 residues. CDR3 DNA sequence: TGTGCCAGTCAACAGGGTCAAGAGGACACTGAAGCTTTCTTT. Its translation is CASQQGQEDTEAFF.

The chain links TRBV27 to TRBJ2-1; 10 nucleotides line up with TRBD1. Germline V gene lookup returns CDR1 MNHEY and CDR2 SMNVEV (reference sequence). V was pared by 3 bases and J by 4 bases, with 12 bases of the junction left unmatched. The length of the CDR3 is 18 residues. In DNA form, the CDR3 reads TGTGCCAGCAGTTTCAATCAGCCGGGACAGGGGATGTACAATGAGCAGTTCTTC. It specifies CASSFNQPGQGMYNEQFF.

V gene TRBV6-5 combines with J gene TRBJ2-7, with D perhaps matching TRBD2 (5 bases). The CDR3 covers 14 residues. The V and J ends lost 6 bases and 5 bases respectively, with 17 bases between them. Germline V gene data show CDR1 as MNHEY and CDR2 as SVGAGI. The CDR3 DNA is TGTGCCAGCAGCTGTAGGTCCCGGGAAAACGAGCAGTACTTC. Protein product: CASSCRSRENEQYF.

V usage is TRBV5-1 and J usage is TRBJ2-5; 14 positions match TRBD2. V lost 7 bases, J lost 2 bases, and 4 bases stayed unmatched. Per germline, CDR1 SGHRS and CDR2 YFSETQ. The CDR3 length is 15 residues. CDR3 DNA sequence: TGCGCCAGCGGACTAGCGGGGGGCCAACAAGAGACCCAGTACTTC. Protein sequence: CASGLAGGQQETQYF.

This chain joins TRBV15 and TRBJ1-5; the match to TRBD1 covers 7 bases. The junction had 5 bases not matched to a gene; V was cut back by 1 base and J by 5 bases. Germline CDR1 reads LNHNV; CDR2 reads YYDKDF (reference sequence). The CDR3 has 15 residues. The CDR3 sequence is CATSRVAGGHQPQHF. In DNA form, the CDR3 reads TGTGCCACCAGCAGAGTGGCAGGGGGACATCAGCCCCAGCATTTT.

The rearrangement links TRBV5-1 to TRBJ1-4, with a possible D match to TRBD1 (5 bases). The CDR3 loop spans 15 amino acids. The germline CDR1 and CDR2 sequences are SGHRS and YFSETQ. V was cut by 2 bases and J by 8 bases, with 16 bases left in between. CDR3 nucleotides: TGCGCCAGCAGCTTTGGGGCGCCGGTTAGGGAAAAACTGTTTTTT. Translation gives CASSFGAPVREKLFF.

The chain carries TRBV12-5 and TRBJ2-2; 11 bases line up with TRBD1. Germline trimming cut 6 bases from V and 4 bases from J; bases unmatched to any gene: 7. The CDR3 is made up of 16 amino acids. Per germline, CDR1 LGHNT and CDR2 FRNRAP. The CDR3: CASGYGTGGATGELFF. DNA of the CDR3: TGTGCTAGTGGCTACGGGACAGGGGGAGCCACCGGGGAGCTGTTTTTT.